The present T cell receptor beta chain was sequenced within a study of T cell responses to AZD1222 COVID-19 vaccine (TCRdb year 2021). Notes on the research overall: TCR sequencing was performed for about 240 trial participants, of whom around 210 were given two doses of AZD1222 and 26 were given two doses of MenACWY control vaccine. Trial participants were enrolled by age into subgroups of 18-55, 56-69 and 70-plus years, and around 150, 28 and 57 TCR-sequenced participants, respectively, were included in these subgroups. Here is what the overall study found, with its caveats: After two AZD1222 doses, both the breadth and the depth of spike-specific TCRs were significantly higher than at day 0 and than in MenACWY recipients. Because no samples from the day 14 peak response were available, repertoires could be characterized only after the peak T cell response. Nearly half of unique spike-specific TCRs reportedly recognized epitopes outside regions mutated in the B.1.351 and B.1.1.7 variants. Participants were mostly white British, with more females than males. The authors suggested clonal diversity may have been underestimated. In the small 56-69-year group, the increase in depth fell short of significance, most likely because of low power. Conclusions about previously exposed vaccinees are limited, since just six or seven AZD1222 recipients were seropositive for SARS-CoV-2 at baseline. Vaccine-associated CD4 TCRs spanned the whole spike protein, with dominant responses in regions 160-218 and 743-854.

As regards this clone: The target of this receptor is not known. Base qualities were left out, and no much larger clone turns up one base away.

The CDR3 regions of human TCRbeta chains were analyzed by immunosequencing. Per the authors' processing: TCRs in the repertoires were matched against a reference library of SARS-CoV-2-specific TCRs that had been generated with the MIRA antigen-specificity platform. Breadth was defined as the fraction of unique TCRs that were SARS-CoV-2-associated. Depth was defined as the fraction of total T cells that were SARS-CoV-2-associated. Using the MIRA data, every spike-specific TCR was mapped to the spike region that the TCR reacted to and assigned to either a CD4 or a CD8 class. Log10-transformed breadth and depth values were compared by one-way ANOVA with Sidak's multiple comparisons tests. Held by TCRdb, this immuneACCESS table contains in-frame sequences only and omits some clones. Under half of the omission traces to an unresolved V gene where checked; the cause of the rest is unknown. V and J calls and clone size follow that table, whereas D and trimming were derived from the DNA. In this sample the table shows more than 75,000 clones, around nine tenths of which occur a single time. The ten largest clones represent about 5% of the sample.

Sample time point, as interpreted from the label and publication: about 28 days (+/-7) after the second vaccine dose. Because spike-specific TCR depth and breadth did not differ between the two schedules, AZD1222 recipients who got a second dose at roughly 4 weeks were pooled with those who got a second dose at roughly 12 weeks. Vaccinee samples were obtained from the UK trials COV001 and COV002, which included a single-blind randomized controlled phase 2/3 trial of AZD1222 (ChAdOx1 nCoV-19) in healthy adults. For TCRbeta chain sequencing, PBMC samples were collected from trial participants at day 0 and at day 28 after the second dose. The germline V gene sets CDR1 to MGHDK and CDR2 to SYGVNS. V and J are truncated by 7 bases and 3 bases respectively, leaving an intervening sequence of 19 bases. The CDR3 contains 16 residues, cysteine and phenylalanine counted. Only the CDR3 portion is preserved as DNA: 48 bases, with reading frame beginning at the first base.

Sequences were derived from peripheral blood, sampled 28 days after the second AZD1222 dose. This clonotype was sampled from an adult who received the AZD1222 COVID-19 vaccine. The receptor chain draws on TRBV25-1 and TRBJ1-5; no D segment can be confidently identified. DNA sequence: TGTGCCAGCAATCTAACAGTCTTTTCCCCCAATCAGCCCCAGCATTTT. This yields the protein CASNLTVFSPNQPQHF.